Sequencing of this T cell receptor beta chain was carried out in a study of shared clonotypes between healthy human individuals. Study overall: Donors, aged 18 to 49, were a couple of women and three men. Study outcomes and limitations: The authors sampled blood alone, and tissue repertoires likely differ. The expectation was that sequencing depth would affect clonotype sharing among donors.

There are 15 residues in the CDR3. The trim removed 2 bases at V and 6 bases at J, leaving 9 bases unmatched. The germline V gene has CDR1 SQVTM and CDR2 ANQGSEA. Without sorting, samples used 75 million to 100 million PBMCs for genomic DNA. Assay: immunoSEQ multiplex PCR; the TCRdb copy retains only in-frame clones and omits some. The profile shows 550,000 to 600,000 clones, roughly four fifths of them singletons. As regards this clone: Its antigen is unidentified. This likely came from a read error, as a far larger clone is one base away. Other DNA sequences in the sample encode the same CDR3.

The TCR was taken from a woman in her thirties or forties in good health. Some clones in this sample may be carry-over from other donors' samples. Sequenced sample: PBMCs. This chain uses TRBV29-1 with TRBJ2-1; 8 positions match TRBD2. Written as DNA, the CDR3 is TGCAGCGTTGAACGGTCGGGGGGGCTGATCAATGAGCAGTTCTTC. It is translated as CSVERSGGLINEQFF.